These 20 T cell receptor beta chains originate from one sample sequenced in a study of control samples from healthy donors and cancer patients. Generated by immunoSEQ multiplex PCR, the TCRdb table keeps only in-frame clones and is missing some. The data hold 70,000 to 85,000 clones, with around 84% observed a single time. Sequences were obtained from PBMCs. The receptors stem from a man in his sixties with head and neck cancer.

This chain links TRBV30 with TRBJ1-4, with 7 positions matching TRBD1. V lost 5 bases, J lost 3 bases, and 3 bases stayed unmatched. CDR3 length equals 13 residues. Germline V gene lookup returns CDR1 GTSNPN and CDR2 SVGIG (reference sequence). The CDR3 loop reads CAWEDRPNEKLFF. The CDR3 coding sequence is TGTGCCTGGGAGGACAGGCCTAATGAAAAACTGTTTTTT.

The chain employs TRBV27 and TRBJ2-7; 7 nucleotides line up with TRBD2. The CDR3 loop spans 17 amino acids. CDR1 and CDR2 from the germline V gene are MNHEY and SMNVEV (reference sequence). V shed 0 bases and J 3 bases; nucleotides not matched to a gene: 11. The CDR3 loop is CASSLSAAAASGYEQYF. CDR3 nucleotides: TGTGCCAGCAGTTTATCCGCGGCCGCGGCTAGCGGCTACGAGCAGTACTTC.

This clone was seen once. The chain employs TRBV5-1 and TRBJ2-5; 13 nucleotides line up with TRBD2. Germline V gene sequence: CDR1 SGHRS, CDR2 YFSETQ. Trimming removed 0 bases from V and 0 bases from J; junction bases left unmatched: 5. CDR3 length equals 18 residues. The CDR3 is CASSLGLAGGKYQETQYF. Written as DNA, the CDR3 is TGCGCCAGCAGCTTGGGACTAGCGGGAGGAAAGTACCAAGAGACCCAGTACTTC.

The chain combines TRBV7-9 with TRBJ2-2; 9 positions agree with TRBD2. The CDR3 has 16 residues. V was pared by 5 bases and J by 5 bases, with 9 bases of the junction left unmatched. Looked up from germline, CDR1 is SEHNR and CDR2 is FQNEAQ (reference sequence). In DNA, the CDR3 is TGTGCCAGCAGCATCTTAGCGGGAGTATTAACCGGGGAGCTGTTTTTT. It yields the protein CASSILAGVLTGELFF. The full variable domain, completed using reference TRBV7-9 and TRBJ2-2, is DTGVSQNPRHKITKRGQNVTFRCDPISEHNRLYWYRQTLGQGPEFLTYFQNEAQLEKSRLLSDRFSAERPKGSFSTLEIQRTEQGDSAMYLCASSILAGVLTGELFFGEGSRLTVL.

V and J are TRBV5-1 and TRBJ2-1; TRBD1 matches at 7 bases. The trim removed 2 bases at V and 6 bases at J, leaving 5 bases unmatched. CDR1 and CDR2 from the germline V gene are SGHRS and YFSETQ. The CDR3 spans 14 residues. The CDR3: CASSLATGVNEQFF. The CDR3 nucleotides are TGCGCCAGCAGCTTAGCTACAGGGGTCAATGAGCAGTTCTTC.

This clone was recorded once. CDR3 sequence: CATSRERGTYEQYF. For the CDR3, the DNA is TGTGCCACCAGCAGAGAAAGAGGGACCTACGAGCAGTACTTC. The gene calls are TRBV15 and TRBJ2-7; D might be TRBD2 (5 bases). Germline V CDR1 and CDR2: LNHNV, YYDKDF (reference sequence). The CDR3 spans 14 residues. Trimming took off 0 bases at V and 2 bases at J, with 8 bases between the two ends. Looking up the rest from reference TRBV15 and TRBJ2-7 gives the full variable domain: DAMVIQNPRYQVTQFGKPVTLSCSQTLNHNVMYWYQQKSSQAPKLLFHYYDKDFNNEADTPDNFQSRRPNTSFCFLDIRSPGLGDTAMYLCATSRERGTYEQYFGPGTRLTVT.

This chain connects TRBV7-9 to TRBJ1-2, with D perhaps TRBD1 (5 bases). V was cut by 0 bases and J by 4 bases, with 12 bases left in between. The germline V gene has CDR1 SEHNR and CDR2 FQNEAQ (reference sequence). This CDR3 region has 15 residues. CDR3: CASSLAGTGGYGYTF. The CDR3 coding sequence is TGTGCCAGCAGCTTAGCGGGCACGGGGGGCTATGGCTACACCTTC.

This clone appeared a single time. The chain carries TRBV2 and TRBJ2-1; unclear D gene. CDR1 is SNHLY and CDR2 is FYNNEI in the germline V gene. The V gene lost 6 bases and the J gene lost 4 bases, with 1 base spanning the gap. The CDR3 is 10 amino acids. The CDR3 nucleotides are TGTGCCAGCAGATACAATGAGCAGTTCTTC. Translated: CASRYNEQFF.

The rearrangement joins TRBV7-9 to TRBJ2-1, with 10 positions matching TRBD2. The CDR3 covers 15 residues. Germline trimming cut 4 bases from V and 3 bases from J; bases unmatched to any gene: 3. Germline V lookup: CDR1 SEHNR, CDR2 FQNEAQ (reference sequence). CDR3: CASSSSGSRYNEQFF. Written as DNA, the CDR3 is TGTGCCAGCAGCTCTAGCGGGAGTCGCTACAATGAGCAGTTCTTC.

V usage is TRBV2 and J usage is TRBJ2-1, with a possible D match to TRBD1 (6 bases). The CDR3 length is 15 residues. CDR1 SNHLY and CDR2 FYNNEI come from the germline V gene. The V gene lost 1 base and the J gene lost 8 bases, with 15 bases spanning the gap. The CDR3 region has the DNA TGTGCCAGCAGTGAAGACAACACAGGGTTCCATGAGCAGTTCTTC. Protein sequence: CASSEDNTGFHEQFF.

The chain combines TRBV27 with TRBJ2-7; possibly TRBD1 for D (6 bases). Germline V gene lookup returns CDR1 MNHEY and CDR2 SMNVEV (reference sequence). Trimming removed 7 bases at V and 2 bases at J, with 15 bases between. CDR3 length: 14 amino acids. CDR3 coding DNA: TGTGCCAGCACCCGGCTCACAGGGCCCTACGAGCAGTACTTC. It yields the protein CASTRLTGPYEQYF.

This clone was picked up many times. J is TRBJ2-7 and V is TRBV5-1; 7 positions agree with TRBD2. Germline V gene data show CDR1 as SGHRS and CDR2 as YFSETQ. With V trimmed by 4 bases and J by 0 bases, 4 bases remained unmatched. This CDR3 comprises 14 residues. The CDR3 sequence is CASSLGDYSYEQYF. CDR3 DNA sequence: TGCGCCAGCAGCCTCGGGGACTACTCCTACGAGCAGTACTTC.

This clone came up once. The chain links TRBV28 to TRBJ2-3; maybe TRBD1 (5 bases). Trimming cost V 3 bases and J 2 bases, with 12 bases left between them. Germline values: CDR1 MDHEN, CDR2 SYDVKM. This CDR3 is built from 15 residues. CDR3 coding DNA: TGTGCCAGCAGTTTGCGGCAGGGTCTCACAGATACGCAGTATTTT. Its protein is CASSLRQGLTDTQYF.

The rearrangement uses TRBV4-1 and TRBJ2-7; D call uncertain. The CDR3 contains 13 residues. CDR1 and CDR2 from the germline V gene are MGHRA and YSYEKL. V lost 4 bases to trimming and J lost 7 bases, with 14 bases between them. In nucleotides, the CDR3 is TGCGCCAGCAGCCGCCTCCCATTGGAGGAGCAGTACTTC. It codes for CASSRLPLEEQYF.

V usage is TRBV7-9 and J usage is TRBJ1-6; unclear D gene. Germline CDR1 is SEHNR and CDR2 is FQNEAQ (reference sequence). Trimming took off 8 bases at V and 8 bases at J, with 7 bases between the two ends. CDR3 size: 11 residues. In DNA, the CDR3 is TGTGCCAGCGGCCCTGATTCACCCCTCCACTTT. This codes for CASGPDSPLHF.

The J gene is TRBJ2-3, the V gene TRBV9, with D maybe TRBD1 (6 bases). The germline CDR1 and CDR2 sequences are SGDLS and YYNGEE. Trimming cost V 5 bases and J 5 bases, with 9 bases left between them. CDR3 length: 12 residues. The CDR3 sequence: CASRGAGDTQYF. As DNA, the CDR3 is TGTGCCAGCAGGGGGGCGGGAGATACGCAGTATTTT.

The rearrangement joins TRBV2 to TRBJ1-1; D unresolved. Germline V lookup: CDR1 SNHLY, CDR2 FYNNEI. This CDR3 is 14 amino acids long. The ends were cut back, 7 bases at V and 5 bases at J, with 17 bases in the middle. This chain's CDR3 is CASNVEGIGTEAFF. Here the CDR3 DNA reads TGTGCCAGCAACGTGGAGGGAATAGGTACTGAAGCTTTCTTT.

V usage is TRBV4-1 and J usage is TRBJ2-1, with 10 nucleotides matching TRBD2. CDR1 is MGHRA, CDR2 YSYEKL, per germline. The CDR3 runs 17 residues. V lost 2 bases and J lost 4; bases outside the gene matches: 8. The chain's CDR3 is CASSQRGSSGSYNEQFF. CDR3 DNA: TGCGCCAGCAGCCAAAGGGGGTCTAGCGGGAGTTACAATGAGCAGTTCTTC.

The CDR3 loop is CASSPLGRSLSGANVLTF. CDR3 DNA: TGTGCCAGCTCACCACTTGGACGGAGCCTCTCTGGGGCCAACGTCCTGACTTTC. The chain recombines TRBV18 with TRBJ2-6; no clear D. The CDR3 has 18 amino acids. CDR1 is KGHSH and CDR2 is LQKENI in the germline V gene. V gave up 1 base and J gave up 0 bases, with 13 bases separating them.

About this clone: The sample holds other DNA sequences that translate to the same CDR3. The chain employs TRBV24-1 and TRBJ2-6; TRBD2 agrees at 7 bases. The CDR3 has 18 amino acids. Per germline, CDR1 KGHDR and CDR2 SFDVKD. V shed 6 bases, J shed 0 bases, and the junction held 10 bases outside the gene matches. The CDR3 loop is CATSNLMGGGSGANVLTF. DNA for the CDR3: TGTGCCACCAGTAATCTAATGGGGGGGGGCTCTGGGGCCAACGTCCTGACTTTC.